The 5 T cell receptor beta chains below were found in one sample sequenced in a study of graft-versus-host responses after intestinal transplantation (dated by TCRdb to the early 2020s). To prepare the library, the immunoSEQ multiplex PCR assay was applied. TCRdb obtained this table from immuneACCESS and retained in-frame rearrangements with V and J assigned. These tables miss some clones; where compared with another copy, unresolved V genes account for less than half of the shortfall, and the remainder is unexplained. Present in this sample are 95,000 to 100,000 clones, about 82% of which were seen just once. The ten largest clones capture 1.4% of the sample. Sequencing used PBMCs, obtained 255 days after intestinal transplant. The origin of the receptors is a human patient who received an intestinal transplant, so some T cells may come from the graft donor.

V usage is TRBV5-5 and J usage is TRBJ2-6; D remains unclear. Germline assignment: CDR1 SGHKS and CDR2 YYEKEE (reference sequence). CDR3 size: 16 residues. Between the trimmed V and J ends, which lost 4 bases and 0 bases, there was a span of 11 bases. The CDR3 protein is CASSHLPGSGANVLTF. The CDR3 nucleotides read TGTGCCAGCAGCCACCTCCCGGGCTCTGGGGCCAACGTCCTGACTTTC. Full variable domain (rest looked up from reference TRBV5-5 and TRBJ2-6): DAGVTQSPTHLIKTRGQQVTLRCSPISGHKSVSWYQQVLGQGPQFIFQYYEKEERGRGNFPDRFSARQFPNYSSELNVNALLLGDSALYLCASSHLPGSGANVLTFGAGSRLTVL.

This clone was detected only once. The CDR3 coding sequence is TGTGCCTCCTCGATTTTCGCGAACACCGGGGAGCTGTTTTTT. This encodes CASSIFANTGELFF. The chain carries TRBV9 and TRBJ2-2; D remains ambiguous. The CDR3 covers 14 residues. Germline-derived CDR1 and CDR2 are SGDLS and YYNGEE. Trimming left V 10 bases short and J 0 bases short, with 13 bases between.

This clone appeared a few times. This chain links TRBV5-5 with TRBJ1-6, with TRBD1 matching 9 bases. The germline gives CDR1 SGHKS, CDR2 YYEKEE (reference sequence). Trimming removed 4 bases from V and 8 bases from J; junction bases left unmatched: 4. The CDR3 consists of 14 residues. The CDR3: CASSIRDRDSPLHF. The CDR3, as DNA: TGTGCCAGCAGCATTCGGGACAGGGATTCACCCCTCCACTTT.

The V gene is TRBV2, the J gene TRBJ1-5; D possibly corresponds to TRBD1 (5 bases). Germline lookup yields CDR1 SNHLY and CDR2 FYNNEI. Trimming removed 6 bases at V and 9 bases at J, with 15 bases between. CDR3 length equals 13 residues. The CDR3 spells CASRAGLRGPQHF. CDR3 sequence (DNA): TGTGCCAGCAGGGCAGGGCTACGGGGGCCCCAGCATTTT.

The chain recombines TRBV27 with TRBJ1-5; D may be TRBD1 (5 bases). Germline values: CDR1 MNHEY, CDR2 SMNVEV (reference sequence). CDR3 size: 15 residues. With 4 bases removed from V and 6 bases from J, the gap between germline ends came to 16 bases. CDR3 coding DNA: TGTGCCAGCAGTTCCCTGACAGAGGGGCCTCAGCCCCAGCATTTT. This gives the protein CASSSLTEGPQPQHF.